This T cell receptor beta chain was captured in a study of T-cell memory formation after mild COVID-19. Looking at the study overall: Largely, TCR clusters stayed within a single donor. Overall study findings and caveats: That cross-reactive memory joined was suggested by some responding clones appearing in pre-infection memory. Clones that contracted from day 15 to 85 were balanced CD4/CD8, while later expanders leaned CD4+.

The V gene lost 4 bases and the J gene lost 0 bases, with 10 bases spanning the gap. Germline-derived CDR1 and CDR2 are SQVTM and ANQGSEA. The CDR3 loop spans 13 amino acids. About this clonotype: Its target is unknown.

The 5'RACE method, run with constant-segment primers, produced TCR alpha and TCR beta cDNA libraries (carrying sample barcodes and UMIs). TCRdb reprocessed the 5' RACE reads with MiXCR, giving one entry per CDR3 protein. In the table there are 200,000 to 250,000 distinct CDR3 sequences, under 30% of which are singletons. The rearrangement links TRBV29-1 to TRBJ2-7; D remains ambiguous. The source of this sequence is an adult woman who had mild COVID-19 (a few samples of this study predate the infection). Cell type and time point are not known. Sequenced input: PBMCs or a T cell subset sorted from them (not recorded which). This CDR3 is CSVVSVNSYEQYF. As DNA, the CDR3 is TGCAGCGTTGTATCCGTAAACTCCTACGAGCAGTACTTC.